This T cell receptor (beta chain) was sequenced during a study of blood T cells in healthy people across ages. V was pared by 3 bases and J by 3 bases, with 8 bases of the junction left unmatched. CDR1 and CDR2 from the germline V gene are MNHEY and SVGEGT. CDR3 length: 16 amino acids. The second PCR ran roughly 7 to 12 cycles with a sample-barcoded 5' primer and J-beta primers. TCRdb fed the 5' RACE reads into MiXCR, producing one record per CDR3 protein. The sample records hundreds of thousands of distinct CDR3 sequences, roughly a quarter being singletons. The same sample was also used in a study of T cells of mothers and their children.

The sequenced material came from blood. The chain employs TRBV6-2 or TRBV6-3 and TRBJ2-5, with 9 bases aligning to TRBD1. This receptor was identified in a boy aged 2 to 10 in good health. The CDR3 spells CASSYRPGQGEETQYF. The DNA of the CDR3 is TGTGCCAGCAGTTATCGCCCGGGACAGGGAGAAGAGACCCAGTACTTC.